Sequencing of this T cell receptor beta chain was carried out in a study of blood T cell repertoires in COVID-19. Assay used: immunoSEQ multiplex PCR; TCRdb lists only in-frame clones, some missing. Among roughly 410,000 clones, about 90% were seen once, and the ten largest hold 2.3%. V lost 1 base and J 15 bases, leaving 11 bases between the germline ends. The CDR3 runs 11 residues. The germline CDR1 and CDR2 sequences are SGHTS and YDEGEE. Sample: peripheral blood. The chain joins TRBV5-8 to TRBJ2-1; perhaps TRBD1 as D (6 bases). The receptor's source is a woman aged 55-69 years with COVID-19, enrolled during active disease. CDR3 sequence: CASSLSGHPFF. The CDR3 nucleotides read TGTGCCAGCAGCTTGTCGGGACACCCGTTCTTC.